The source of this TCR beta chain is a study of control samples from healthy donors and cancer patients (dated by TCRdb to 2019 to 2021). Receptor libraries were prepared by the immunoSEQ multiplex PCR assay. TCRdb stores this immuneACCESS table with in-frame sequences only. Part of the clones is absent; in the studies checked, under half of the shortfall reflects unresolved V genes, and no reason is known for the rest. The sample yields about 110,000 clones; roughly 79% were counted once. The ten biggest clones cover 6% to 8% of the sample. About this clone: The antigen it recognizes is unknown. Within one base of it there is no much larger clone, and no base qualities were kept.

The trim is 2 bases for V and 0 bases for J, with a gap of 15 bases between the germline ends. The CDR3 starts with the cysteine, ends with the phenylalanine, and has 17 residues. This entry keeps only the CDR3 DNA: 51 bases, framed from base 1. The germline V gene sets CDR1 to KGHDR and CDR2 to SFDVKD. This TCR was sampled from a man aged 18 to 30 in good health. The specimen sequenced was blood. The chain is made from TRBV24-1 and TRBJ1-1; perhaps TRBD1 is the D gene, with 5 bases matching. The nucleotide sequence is TGTGCCACCAGTGATTCCGGGGGTGGCAGACTGAACACTGAAGCTTTCTTT. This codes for CATSDSGGGRLNTEAFF.